This entry concerns a single T cell receptor beta chain. The protocol was immunoSEQ multiplex PCR, while the TCRdb copy is restricted to in-frame clones and leaves out a portion. This sample has tens of thousands of clones; 91% occur once, and the top ten carry about 2.3%. The source of the sample is a study of T cell changes during pregnancy in multiple sclerosis. This CDR3 spans 14 amino acids. Germline loops: CDR1 MDHEN, CDR2 SYDVKM. Germline trimming cut 5 bases from V and 6 bases from J; bases unmatched to any gene: 7. The chain joins TRBV28 to TRBJ1-1, with 9 positions matching TRBD1. The sample here was peripheral blood, taken in the third trimester of pregnancy. This TCR was sampled from a female donor in good health, enrolled as a control in a pregnancy study. In nucleotides, the CDR3 is TGTGCCAGCAGTCCCACAGGGGGCGCGGCTGAAGCTTTCTTT. Encoded protein: CASSPTGGAAEAFF.